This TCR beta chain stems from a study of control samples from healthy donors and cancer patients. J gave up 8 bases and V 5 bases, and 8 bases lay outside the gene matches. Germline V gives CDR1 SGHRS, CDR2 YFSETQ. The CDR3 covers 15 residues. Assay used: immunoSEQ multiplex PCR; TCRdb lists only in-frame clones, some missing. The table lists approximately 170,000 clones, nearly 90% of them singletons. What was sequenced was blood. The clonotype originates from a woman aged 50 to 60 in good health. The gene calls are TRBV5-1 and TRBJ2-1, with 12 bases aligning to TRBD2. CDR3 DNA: TGCGCCAGCAGTGTGACTAGCGGGAGTACATATGAGCAGTTCTTC. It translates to CASSVTSGSTYEQFF.